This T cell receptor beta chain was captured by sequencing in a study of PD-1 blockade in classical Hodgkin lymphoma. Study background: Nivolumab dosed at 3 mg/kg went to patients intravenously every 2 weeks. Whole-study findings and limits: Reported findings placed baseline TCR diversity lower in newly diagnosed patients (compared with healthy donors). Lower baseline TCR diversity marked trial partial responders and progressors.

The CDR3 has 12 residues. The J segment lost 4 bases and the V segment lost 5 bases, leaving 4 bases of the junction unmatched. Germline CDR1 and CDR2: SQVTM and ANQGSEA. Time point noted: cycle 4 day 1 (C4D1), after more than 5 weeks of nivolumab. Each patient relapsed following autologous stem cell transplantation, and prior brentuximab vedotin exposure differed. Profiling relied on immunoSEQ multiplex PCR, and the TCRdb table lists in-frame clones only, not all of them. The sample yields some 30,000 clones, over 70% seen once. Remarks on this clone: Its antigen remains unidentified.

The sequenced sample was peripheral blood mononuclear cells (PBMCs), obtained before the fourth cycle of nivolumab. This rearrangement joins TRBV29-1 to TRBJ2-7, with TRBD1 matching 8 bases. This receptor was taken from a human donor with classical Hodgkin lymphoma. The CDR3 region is CSVSGGLYEQYF. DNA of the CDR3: TGCAGCGTTTCAGGGGGCCTTTACGAGCAGTACTTC.